The sequence of this TCR beta chain was determined in a study of blood T cell repertoires in COVID-19. The CDR3 covers 13 residues. Germline V gene sequence: CDR1 MNHEY, CDR2 SMNVEV (reference sequence). V shed 0 bases, J shed 7 bases, and the junction held 2 bases outside the gene matches. Measured with immunoSEQ multiplex PCR; TCRdb has only the in-frame clones, and not every one. The data show about 120,000 clones, more than 80% seen once. The source of this sequence is a man between 65 and 79 years old with active or convalescent COVID-19. Sequenced sample: peripheral blood. This rearrangement joins TRBV27 to TRBJ1-2; the match to TRBD1 covers 7 bases. The CDR3, as DNA: TGTGCCAGCAGTTTATCAGGGGGCTTTGGCTACACCTTC. It specifies CASSLSGGFGYTF.